Listed below are T cell receptor beta chains from one sample, sequenced in a study of T cell responses to AZD1222 COVID-19 vaccine. The assay was immunoSEQ multiplex PCR, and TCRdb's table has in-frame clones only and misses some. The sample contains 130,000 or so clones, more than 70% of which appear only once. The source was peripheral blood, collected on day 0 of AZD1222 vaccination. The receptors derive from an adult in good health. Each CDR3 is given with its conserved first and last residue. Fields, in order: J gene, D gene, clone size, V gene, CDR3 protein, CDR3 DNA. A D gene is named only where the DNA matches it firmly. Clone size is stated in some rows and not others, as once, few, many or a class when expanded.

TRBJ2-1 | TRBD1 | - | TRBV6-1 | CASSDAVTGAEQFF | TGTGCCAGCAGTGACGCCGTGACAGGGGCTGAGCAGTTCTTC
TRBJ2-7 | TRBD1 | - | TRBV9 | CASSVGPGQGTYEQYF | TGTGCCAGCAGCGTGGGCCCGGGACAGGGAACCTACGAGCAGTACTTC
TRBJ2-3 | - | - | TRBV11-3 | CASSLTTGSGTQYF | TGTGCCAGCAGCTTAACGACGGGGTCTGGTACGCAGTATTTT
TRBJ1-1 | - | - | TRBV18 | CASSQDTLQGAFF | TGTGCCAGCTCCCAAGACACCCTGCAAGGGGCTTTCTTT
TRBJ2-7 | TRBD1 | - | TRBV2 | CASSIQDRVRQYF | TGTGCCAGCAGTATACAGGACAGGGTGCGGCAGTACTTC
TRBJ2-7 | - | - | TRBV7-8 | CASSPRNYEQYF | TGTGCCAGCAGCCCCCGAAACTACGAGCAGTACTTC
TRBJ2-1 | - | - | TRBV7-2 | CASSFRLGNEQFF | TGTGCCAGCAGCTTCCGACTAGGGAATGAGCAGTTCTTC
TRBJ1-1 | - | - | TRBV27 | CASSLSSMGRTEAFF | TGTGCCAGCAGTTTATCGTCTATGGGGAGGACTGAAGCTTTCTTT
TRBJ2-2 | - | - | TRBV5-1 | CASSARAAGELFF | TGCGCCAGCAGCGCGAGGGCGGCCGGGGAGCTGTTTTTT
TRBJ1-2 | TRBD1 | - | TRBV29-1 | CSTLHRDRGGGYTF | TGCAGCACACTGCATCGGGACAGGGGAGGAGGCTACACCTTC
TRBJ2-7 | TRBD1 | - | TRBV7-2 | CASSPTAGGYEQYF | TGTGCCAGCAGCCCAACGGCAGGGGGCTACGAGCAGTACTTC
TRBJ2-7 | TRBD2 | - | TRBV2 | CASSKLAGAYEQYF | TGTGCCAGCAGCAAACTAGCGGGGGCCTACGAGCAGTACTTC
TRBJ1-5 | - | - | TRBV5-6 | CASSFLGRNQPQHF | TGTGCCAGCAGCTTTCTTGGGCGCAATCAGCCCCAGCATTTT
TRBJ1-1 | - | once | TRBV14 | CASSQAGMNTEAFF | TGTGCCAGCAGCCAGGCAGGGATGAACACTGAAGCTTTCTTT
TRBJ1-2 | TRBD1 | once | TRBV5-1 | CASSPGGPNYGYTF | TGCGCCAGCAGCCCAGGGGGTCCCAACTATGGCTACACCTTC
TRBJ1-1 | - | - | TRBV4-3 | CASSQEIVGAALEAFF | TGCGCCAGCAGCCAAGAAATAGTCGGGGCAGCCCTGGAAGCTTTCTTT
TRBJ1-5 | - | - | TRBV6-2/TRBV6-3 | CASSHTGHNQPQHF | TGTGCCAGCAGCCACACCGGGCACAATCAGCCCCAGCATTTT
TRBJ1-5 | - | few | TRBV28 | CASSLVGARNQPQHF | TGTGCCAGCAGTCTTGTGGGGGCGAGGAATCAGCCCCAGCATTTT
TRBJ2-6 | - | - | TRBV9 | CASSVGSLSPSGANVLTF | TGTGCCAGCAGCGTAGGTTCCCTGAGCCCTTCTGGGGCCAACGTCCTGACTTTC
TRBJ1-1 | - | - | TRBV6-5 | CASSSGVTEAFF | TGTGCCAGCAGTTCAGGGGTCACTGAAGCTTTCTTT
TRBJ1-2 | - | - | TRBV7-6 | CASSLVPGDGYTF | TGTGCCAGCAGCTTAGTTCCAGGGGATGGCTACACCTTC
TRBJ2-3 | TRBD2 | - | TRBV9 | CASSVGTSGVTTDTQYF | TGTGCCAGCAGCGTAGGGACTAGCGGGGTAACCACAGATACGCAGTATTTT
TRBJ1-3 | TRBD1 | - | TRBV6-5 | CASSGDRANTIYF | TGTGCCAGCAGCGGCGACAGGGCGAACACCATATATTTT
TRBJ2-2 | - | - | TRBV24-1 | CATSDFSGVPGNTGELFF | TGTGCCACCAGTGATTTCTCCGGGGTACCCGGCAACACCGGGGAGCTGTTTTTT
TRBJ1-3 | - | few | TRBV28 | CASSLSFAGRNSGNTIYF | TGTGCCAGCAGTTTAAGTTTTGCGGGGCGGAACTCTGGAAACACCATATATTTT
TRBJ2-7 | - | - | TRBV6-5 | CASSYGHLSYEQYF | TGTGCCAGCAGTTACGGTCACCTCTCCTACGAGCAGTACTTC
TRBJ2-3 | - | few | TRBV7-9 | CASTLDSDLTDTQYF | TGTGCCAGCACCCTCGATTCGGATCTCACAGATACGCAGTATTTT
TRBJ2-7 | TRBD2 | - | TRBV6-5 | CASSPSGGGYEQYF | TGTGCCAGCAGTCCTAGCGGGGGAGGCTACGAGCAGTACTTC
TRBJ1-2 | - | few | TRBV7-2 | CASSLVRRNYGYTF | TGTGCCAGCAGCTTAGTGCGGCGGAACTATGGCTACACCTTC
TRBJ2-7 | TRBD2 | - | TRBV2 | CASSDRSSGSYEQYF | TGTGCCAGCAGTGATCGGTCTAGCGGGAGCTACGAGCAGTACTTC
TRBJ2-7 | TRBD2 | - | TRBV19 | CASRPQAGDLSHEQYF | TGTGCCAGTAGACCCCAGGCGGGGGACCTCTCCCACGAGCAGTACTTC
TRBJ2-5 | TRBD2 | - | TRBV6-5 | CASSYGTSGQETQYF | TGTGCCAGCAGTTACGGGACTAGCGGACAAGAGACCCAGTACTTC
TRBJ2-5 | - | - | TRBV6-1 | CASSESVRGTETQYF | TGTGCCAGCAGTGAAAGTGTTAGGGGTACGGAGACCCAGTACTTC
TRBJ1-2 | - | - | TRBV23-1 | CASSQSGHRASLYGYTF | TGCGCCAGCAGTCAATCCGGTCACAGGGCGAGCCTCTATGGCTACACCTTC
TRBJ2-7 | - | - | TRBV2 | CASRGTRGPYEQYF | TGTGCCAGCAGAGGCACCCGGGGCCCCTACGAGCAGTACTTC
TRBJ1-6 | TRBD1 | - | TRBV28 | CASSLFTGGLDSPLHF | TGTGCCAGCAGTTTATTCACAGGGGGCCTAGATTCACCCCTCCACTTT
TRBJ1-2 | TRBD1 | medium-sized | TRBV6-5 | CASGDRGLGGYTF | TGTGCCAGCGGGGACAGGGGGCTCGGTGGCTACACCTTC
TRBJ2-1 | TRBD2 | - | TRBV3-1/TRBV3-2 | CASSVLLAGRGEQFF | TGTGCCAGCAGCGTACTCCTAGCGGGTCGCGGTGAGCAGTTCTTC
TRBJ1-1 | - | - | TRBV7-3 | CASPRGTEAFF | TGTGCCAGTCCGAGGGGCACTGAAGCTTTCTTT
TRBJ1-2 | TRBD1 | - | TRBV27 | CASSKTGGLKYGYTF | TGTGCCAGCAGCAAGACAGGGGGCTTAAAGTATGGCTACACCTTC
TRBJ1-5 | TRBD1 | - | TRBV19 | CASSILAGGEGQPQHF | TGTGCCAGTAGTATCCTGGCAGGGGGTGAAGGTCAGCCCCAGCATTTT
TRBJ1-1 | TRBD1 | - | TRBV27 | CASSFNRGRNTEAFF | TGTGCCAGCAGTTTTAACAGGGGGCGGAACACTGAAGCTTTCTTT
TRBJ2-2 | TRBD2 | - | TRBV19 | CASSISSGRALTGELFF | TGTGCCAGTAGTATATCTAGCGGGAGGGCCCTCACCGGGGAGCTGTTTTTT
TRBJ1-1 | - | - | TRBV7-9 | CASSLDGQGQAFF | TGTGCCAGCAGCTTAGACGGGCAGGGACAAGCTTTCTTT
TRBJ2-6 | - | - | TRBV2 | CASRERISGANVLTF | TGTGCCAGCAGAGAAAGGATCTCTGGGGCCAACGTCCTGACTTTC
TRBJ1-5 | - | - | TRBV2 | CASTRTNQPQHF | TGTGCCAGCACCCGCACCAATCAGCCCCAGCATTTT
TRBJ1-2 | - | - | TRBV2 | CASSARRQGNYGYTF | TGTGCCAGCAGTGCTCGGAGGCAGGGGAACTATGGCTACACCTTC
TRBJ1-1 | - | - | TRBV3-1/TRBV3-2 | CASSQDIAPHMNTEAFF | TGTGCCAGCAGCCAAGATATCGCGCCTCACATGAACACTGAAGCTTTCTTT
TRBJ2-7 | TRBD2 | - | TRBV4-2 | CASSQFGGRAYEQYF | TGTGCCAGCAGCCAATTCGGCGGGAGGGCTTACGAGCAGTACTTC
TRBJ2-1 | - | - | TRBV19 | CASSGGRRNEQFF | TGTGCCAGTAGCGGGGGGCGCCGTAATGAGCAGTTCTTC
TRBJ1-2 | TRBD1 | - | TRBV3-1/TRBV3-2 | CASSQGKGPGGAGYTF | TGTGCCAGCAGCCAAGGAAAAGGACCAGGGGGCGCTGGCTACACCTTC
TRBJ1-4 | TRBD1 | - | TRBV7-6 | CASSPQGANEKLFF | TGTGCCAGCAGCCCTCAGGGGGCGAATGAAAAACTGTTTTTT
TRBJ2-6 | - | - | TRBV4-2 | CASSQDYSAGANVLTF | TGTGCCAGCAGCCAAGATTATAGCGCCGGGGCCAACGTCCTGACTTTC
TRBJ2-3 | TRBD1 | once | TRBV18 | CASSPQGQGPDTQYF | TGTGCCAGCTCACCACAGGGACAGGGACCAGATACGCAGTATTTT
TRBJ2-2 | - | - | TRBV7-8 | CASRVLTANTGELFF | TGTGCCAGCAGGGTACTGACAGCGAACACCGGGGAGCTGTTTTTT
TRBJ2-1 | - | - | TRBV9 | CASSAEGSSYNEQFF | TGTGCCAGCAGCGCCGAGGGGAGCTCCTACAATGAGCAGTTCTTC
TRBJ2-3 | TRBD1 | - | TRBV5-6 | CASSLNPSGGGSQYF | TGTGCCAGCAGCTTGAACCCCTCAGGGGGCGGGTCGCAGTATTTT
TRBJ2-4 | - | once | TRBV15 | CATSPGMGGLTKNIQYF | TGTGCCACCAGTCCCGGGATGGGGGGGCTGACCAAAAACATTCAGTACTTC